This entry lists 20 T cell receptor beta chains sequenced from one sample in a study of CD8 T cells in ankylosing spondylitis. Each CDR3 protein is one row after TCRdb ran MiXCR on the 5' RACE reads. This sample carries tens of thousands of distinct CDR3 sequences, 27% of them seen once, and the ten largest clones take approximately 59%. The sequencing sample was made of blood, either unsorted or a sorted T cell fraction (not recorded which). The source is a male donor with ankylosing spondylitis or in good health (not recorded which).

The J gene is TRBJ2-7, the V gene TRBV5-6; TRBD1 might be the D (5 bases). Germline V CDR1 and CDR2: SGHDT, YYEEEE. The CDR3 is 14 amino acids. Trimming removed 6 bases at V and 6 bases at J, with 19 bases between. The CDR3 DNA sequence: TGTGCCAGCACCCAAGTGGAGCAGGGCAGCGAGCAGTACGTC. This encodes CASTQVEQGSEQYV.

This clonotype was seen at least ten times. The gene calls are TRBV20-1 and TRBJ2-5, with D unclear. Between the trimmed V and J ends, which lost 2 bases and 5 bases, there was a span of 6 bases. Germline loops: CDR1 DFQATT, CDR2 SNEGSKA (reference sequence). The CDR3 totals 11 residues. Here the CDR3 reads CSARTRETQYF. The CDR3 DNA reads TGCAGTGCTAGAACCCGGGAGACCCAGTACTTC.

The chain links TRBV20-1 to TRBJ2-3; possibly TRBD2 for D (5 bases). Per the germline V gene, CDR1 is DFQATT and CDR2 is SNEGSKA (reference sequence). The CDR3 contains 13 residues. Trimming cost V 4 bases and J 2 bases, with 10 bases left between them. The DNA of the CDR3 is TGCAGTGCTAAACTAGGAGACACAGATACGCAGTATTTT. Its protein product is CSAKLGDTDTQYF.

The CDR3 nucleotides are TGTGCCAGCAGCTTAGCACAGGCTTCAAGATGGGCCAACGTCCTGACTTTC. This gives the protein CASSLAQASRWANVLTF. This rearrangement joins TRBV7-6 to TRBJ2-6; possible D gene TRBD1, 5 bases. This CDR3 contains 17 residues. The V gene lost 0 bases and the J gene lost 5 bases, with 14 bases spanning the gap. Germline values: CDR1 SGHVS, CDR2 FNYEAQ.

This clonotype showed up just a few times. V gene TRBV29-1 combines with J gene TRBJ1-1; D is undetermined. Trimming removed 7 bases from V and 5 bases from J, with 17 bases in between. This CDR3 is built from 13 residues. Per germline, CDR1 SQVTM and CDR2 ANQGSEA. DNA for the CDR3: TGCAGCGGAATTTACGAAAGGGATACTGAAGCTTTCTTT. Its protein product is CSGIYERDTEAFF. The variable domain in full, with the rest retrieved from reference TRBV29-1 and TRBJ1-1, is SAVISQKPSRDICQRGTSLTIQCQVDSQVTMMFWYRQQPGQSLTLIATANQGSEATYESGFVIDKFPISRPNLTFSTLTVSNMSPEDSSIYLCSGIYERDTEAFFGQGTRLTVV.

Here the CDR3 DNA reads TGCGCCAGCAGCCAGGGAAGTTTAGGTTGGGCCAACACTGAAGCTTTCTTT. Its translation: CASSQGSLGWANTEAFF. V usage is TRBV4-1 and J usage is TRBJ1-1; no clear D gene. Germline loops: CDR1 MGHRA, CDR2 YSYEKL. This CDR3 is built from 17 residues. Trimming left V 3 bases short and J 2 bases short, with 19 bases between.

V gene TRBV18 combines with J gene TRBJ2-3, with 9 bases fitting TRBD2. This CDR3 is 15 amino acids long. Germline CDR1 is KGHSH and CDR2 is LQKENI. The junction had 3 bases not matched to a gene; V was cut back by 2 bases and J by 3 bases. The DNA of the CDR3 is TGTGCCAGCTCACCAATAGCGGGAGTGACAGATACGCAGTATTTT. It yields the protein CASSPIAGVTDTQYF.

This clonotype was recorded a few times. The chain is built from TRBV5-1 and TRBJ1-5; D unclear. The CDR3 runs 14 residues. V was pared by 1 base and J by 2 bases, with 7 bases between. Germline CDR1 and CDR2: SGHRS and YFSETQ. This CDR3 reads CASSLSSGNQPQHF. CDR3 DNA sequence: TGCGCCAGCAGCTTGTCGTCGGGCAATCAGCCCCAGCATTTT.

The V gene is TRBV5-1, the J gene TRBJ1-2; D is undetermined. The CDR3 totals 12 residues. V lost 0 bases, J lost 4 bases, and 4 bases lay in between. Germline lookup yields CDR1 SGHRS and CDR2 YFSETQ. In DNA, the CDR3 is TGCGCCAGCAGCTTGGACAGCTATGGCTACACCTTC. It translates to CASSLDSYGYTF.

In its sample, this clonotype was seen a few times. The V call is TRBV5-1, the J call TRBJ2-2, with 8 bases that match TRBD2. CDR3 size: 16 residues. The trim removed 6 bases at V and 6 bases at J, leaving 13 bases unmatched. Germline V gives CDR1 SGHRS, CDR2 YFSETQ. DNA for the CDR3: TGCGCCAGCACCTGGAGTCAAACTAGCGGTGCCGGGGAGCTGTTTTTT. Translated: CASTWSQTSGAGELFF. The variable domain in full, with the rest retrieved from reference TRBV5-1 and TRBJ2-2, is KAGVTQTPRYLIKTRGQQVTLSCSPISGHRSVSWYQQTPGQGLQFLFEYFSETQRNKGNFPGRFSGRQFSNSRSEMNVSTLELGDSALYLCASTWSQTSGAGELFFGEGSRLTVL.

This clonotype occurred a few times. The chain has TRBV7-6 and TRBJ2-1, with 12 bases that match TRBD2. Germline V gives CDR1 SGHVS, CDR2 FNYEAQ. The CDR3 has 16 amino acids. V lost 5 bases to trimming and J lost 3 bases; unmatched junction nucleotides: 5. CDR3 sequence: CASSTTSGGFYNEQFF. Written as DNA, the CDR3 is TGTGCCAGCAGCACCACTAGCGGGGGGTTCTACAATGAGCAGTTCTTC.

This clonotype was observed a handful of times. The chain is built from TRBV5-6 and TRBJ2-1; perhaps TRBD2 as D (5 bases). V was shortened by 4 bases and J by 7 bases, with 12 bases between the two germline ends. The CDR3 runs 13 residues. Germline CDR1 and CDR2: SGHDT and YYEEEE. DNA for the CDR3: TGTGCCAGCAGCCGGGGTGGCAGAAATGAGCAGTTCTTC. This sequence encodes CASSRGGRNEQFF.

This clonotype was seen repeatedly, ten times or more. The chain has TRBV5-1 and TRBJ2-1; D call uncertain. The germline gives CDR1 SGHRS, CDR2 YFSETQ. The CDR3 covers 16 residues. The V end lost 2 bases, the J end lost 1 base, and 13 bases lay between the germline ends. The chain's CDR3 is CASSFLGSGSYNEQFF. In DNA form, the CDR3 reads TGCGCCAGCAGCTTCCTTGGGTCGGGTTCCTACAATGAGCAGTTCTTC.

The chain couples TRBV6-1 to TRBJ2-2; 7 bases fit TRBD1. The length of the CDR3 is 15 residues. Germline-derived CDR1 and CDR2 are MNHNS and SASEGT. The trim removed 6 bases at V and 5 bases at J, leaving 9 bases unmatched. CDR3 loop: CASRAPGQITGELFF. DNA of the CDR3: TGTGCCAGCAGAGCTCCGGGACAGATAACCGGGGAGCTGTTTTTT.

This chain connects TRBV9 to TRBJ2-7; TRBD2 aligns across 10 bases. The CDR3 is 15 residues long. The J segment lost 1 base and the V segment lost 4 bases, leaving 5 bases of the junction unmatched. Germline V CDR1 and CDR2: SGDLS, YYNGEE. CDR3 sequence (DNA): TGTGCCAGCAGCATCGGACTAGCGGATTCCTACGAGCAGTACTTC. Translated: CASSIGLADSYEQYF. Looking up the rest from reference TRBV9 and TRBJ2-7 gives the full variable domain: DSGVTQTPKHLITATGQRVTLRCSPRSGDLSVYWYQQSLDQGLQFLIQYYNGEERAKGNILERFSAQQFPDLHSELNLSSLELGDSALYFCASSIGLADSYEQYFGPGTRLTVT.

The J gene is TRBJ1-3, the V gene TRBV7-2, with TRBD1 as a possible D gene (6 bases). Germline CDR1 and CDR2: SGHTA and FQGNSA. Trimming shortened V by 3 bases and J by 0 bases, and 9 bases separated the two germline ends. CDR3 length: 15 amino acids. CDR3 in DNA: TGTGCCAGCAGCTTCACAGGGAACTCTGGAAACACCATATATTTT. Translation: CASSFTGNSGNTIYF.

V gene TRBV5-1 combines with J gene TRBJ2-1; tentative D call: TRBD2 (6 bases). The CDR3 covers 12 residues. Germline CDR1 is SGHRS and CDR2 is YFSETQ. Trimming pared 6 bases from V and 8 bases from J, leaving 12 bases between. The CDR3 region has the DNA TGCGCCAGCATGGCGGGGTACGATGAGCAGTTCTTC. Protein: CASMAGYDEQFF.

In its sample, this clonotype was seen a few times. The V and J genes are TRBV5-5 and TRBJ2-3; TRBD1 aligns across 8 bases. The CDR3 is 15 residues long. The trim removed 1 base at V and 3 bases at J, leaving 4 bases unmatched. Germline V gene data show CDR1 as SGHKS and CDR2 as YYEKEE (reference sequence). CDR3 loop: CASSLTGGWTDTQYF. CDR3 DNA: TGTGCCAGCAGCTTGACAGGGGGGTGGACAGATACGCAGTATTTT.

This clonotype has only a few counts. The chain has TRBV6-5 and TRBJ2-3; D may be TRBD1 or TRBD2 (8 bases each). Trimming took 4 bases from V and 5 from J, leaving 22 bases between them. The CDR3 extends over 17 amino acids. Per germline, CDR1 MNHEY and CDR2 SVGAGI. In DNA form, the CDR3 reads TGTGCCAGCAGTTCCCCTCATAGCGGGACAGGCAAAGATACGCAGTATTTT. Translation gives CASSSPHSGTGKDTQYF.

This rearrangement joins TRBV7-2 to TRBJ1-3; tentative D call: TRBD1 (5 bases). The V gene lost 6 bases and the J gene lost 3 bases, with 15 bases spanning the gap. This CDR3 region has 15 residues. The germline gives CDR1 SGHTA, CDR2 FQGNSA. CDR3 nucleotide sequence: TGTGCCAGCAGTCTCCTCGGGGCTAGTGGAAACACCATATATTTT. Translated, it gives CASSLLGASGNTIYF.